These T cell receptor beta chains were read from a single sample in a study of blood T cells in healthy people across ages. Using its own MiXCR run on the 5' RACE reads, TCRdb lists one record per CDR3 protein. The data show fewer than 800,000 distinct CDR3 sequences, about a third seen once. The sample consisted of blood. Receptor source: a woman of 80 years or more in good health. Each CDR3 is given with its conserved first and last residue. D genes are given only for firm matches. Only part of the rows carry a size: once, few, many, or a class if the clone is expanded.

cdr3_length	j_call	d_call	v_call	clone_size	cdr3_aa	cdr3_nt
13	TRBJ2-1	TRBD2	TRBV6-2/TRBV6-3	many	CASGGLALHEQFF	TGTGCCAGCGGAGGACTAGCTTTGCATGAGCAGTTCTTC
14	TRBJ2-1	TRBD1	TRBV20-1	NA	CSARPGQLYNEQFF	TGCAGTGCTAGACCGGGACAGCTCTACAATGAGCAGTTCTTC
15	TRBJ2-7	NA	TRBV5-1	NA	CASRLDSTSSYEQYF	TGCGCCAGCAGACTGGACAGTACGAGCTCCTACGAGCAGTACTTC
16	TRBJ1-5	NA	TRBV10-3	NA	CAVSESVGFGVQPQHF	TGTGCCGTCAGTGAGTCGGTGGGCTTCGGAGTCCAGCCCCAGCATTTT
13	TRBJ1-1	NA	TRBV7-2	NA	CASSLAGPTEVFF	TGTGCCAGCAGCTTAGCAGGGCCGACTGAAGTTTTCTTT
15	TRBJ1-4	NA	TRBV12-3/TRBV12-4	many	CASSLGQATNEKLFF	TGTGCCAGCAGTTTAGGACAGGCAACTAATGAAAAACTGTTTTTT
15	TRBJ2-6	TRBD1	TRBV9	many	CASSATGAGANVLTF	TGTGCCAGCAGCGCCACAGGGGCCGGGGCCAACGTCCTGACTTTC
14	TRBJ2-7	NA	TRBV20-1	once	CSARDSGGNYEQYF	TGCAGTGCTAGAGATTCAGGAGGGAACTACGAGCAGTACTTC
18	TRBJ2-3	TRBD2	TRBV7-2	NA	CASSLDGTSGRLADTQYF	TGTGCCAGCAGCTTAGATGGTACTAGCGGGAGGTTGGCAGATACGCAGTATTTT
16	TRBJ2-1	NA	TRBV10-3	many	CAISESRQSQGNEQFF	TGTGCCATCAGTGAATCGCGACAGTCCCAGGGCAATGAGCAGTTCTTC
14	TRBJ1-1	NA	TRBV15	few	CATSRDLQDTEAFF	TGTGCCACCAGCAGAGATCTACAGGACACCGAAGCTTTCTTT
14	TRBJ1-1	NA	TRBV25-1	NA	CASSEYPGETEAFF	TGTGCCAGCAGTGAATATCCAGGTGAGACTGAAGCTTTCTTT
15	TRBJ1-6	TRBD1	TRBV20-1	few	CSASFWDRDNSPLHF	TGCAGTGCTAGCTTCTGGGACAGGGACAATTCACCCCTCCACTTT
15	TRBJ1-2	TRBD1	TRBV20-1	NA	CSAIPGGVSGYGYTF	TGCAGTGCTATCCCAGGGGGGGTATCTGGCTATGGCTACACCTTC
13	TRBJ1-2	NA	TRBV15	few	CATRGGTNYGYTF	TGTGCCACCAGGGGGGGTACTAACTATGGCTACACCTTC
17	TRBJ2-3	TRBD2	TRBV20-1	NA	CSATAPVAGVGRDTQYF	TGCAGTGCTACTGCTCCGGTAGCGGGAGTTGGTCGAGATACGCAGTATTTT
12	TRBJ1-1	NA	TRBV30	few	CAWSTLRTEAFF	TGTGCCTGGAGTACCTTGAGAACTGAAGCTTTCTTT
13	TRBJ2-3	TRBD2	TRBV30	many	CAWRSGGHTAQYF	TGTGCCTGGAGAAGCGGGGGCCACACGGCGCAGTATTTT
14	TRBJ2-4	TRBD1	TRBV28	NA	CASQGGQGSFGQYF	TGTGCCAGTCAAGGGGGACAGGGGAGTTTCGGGCAGTACTTC
13	TRBJ2-1	NA	TRBV6-4	few	CASSSTWGNEQFF	TGTGCCAGCAGCTCCACTTGGGGTAATGAGCAGTTCTTC
14	TRBJ2-7	TRBD2	TRBV12-3/TRBV12-4	many	CASSLPGLSDEQYF	TGTGCCAGCAGTTTACCGGGACTATCAGACGAGCAGTACTTC
11	TRBJ2-7	NA	TRBV2	many	CASSHRAEQYF	TGTGCCAGCAGCCACAGGGCCGAGCAGTACTTC
13	TRBJ1-3	NA	TRBV6-5	NA	CASFRISGNTIYF	TGTGCCAGCTTTCGGATCTCTGGAAACACCATATATTTT
14	TRBJ1-1	NA	TRBV20-1	NA	CSASGPPADTEAFF	TGCAGTGCTAGTGGACCCCCTGCGGACACTGAAGCTTTCTTT
14	TRBJ2-2	NA	TRBV5-1	NA	CASSLVQGVGELFF	TGCGCCAGCAGCTTGGTACAGGGTGTGGGGGAGCTGTTTTTT
15	TRBJ2-1	NA	TRBV7-3	NA	CASSSGRRLYNEQFF	TGTGCCAGCAGCTCCGGACGGCGGCTCTACAATGAGCAGTTCTTC
14	TRBJ2-1	TRBD1	TRBV15	NA	CATSRGQGLNEQFF	TGTGCCACCAGCAGAGGACAGGGGCTCAATGAGCAGTTCTTC